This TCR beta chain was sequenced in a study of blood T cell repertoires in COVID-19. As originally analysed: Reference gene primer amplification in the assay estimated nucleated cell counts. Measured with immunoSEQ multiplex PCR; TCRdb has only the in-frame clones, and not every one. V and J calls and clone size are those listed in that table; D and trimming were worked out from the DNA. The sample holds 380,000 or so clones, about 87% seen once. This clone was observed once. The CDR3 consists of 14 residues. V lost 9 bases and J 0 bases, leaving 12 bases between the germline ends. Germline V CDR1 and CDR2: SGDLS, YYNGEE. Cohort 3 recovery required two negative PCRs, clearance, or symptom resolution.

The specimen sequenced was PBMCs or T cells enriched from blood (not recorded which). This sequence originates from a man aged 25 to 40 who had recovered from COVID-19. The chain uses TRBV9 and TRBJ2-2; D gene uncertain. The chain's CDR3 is CATQRVTNTGELFF. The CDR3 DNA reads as TGTGCCACCCAACGGGTCACGAACACCGGGGAGCTGTTTTTT.